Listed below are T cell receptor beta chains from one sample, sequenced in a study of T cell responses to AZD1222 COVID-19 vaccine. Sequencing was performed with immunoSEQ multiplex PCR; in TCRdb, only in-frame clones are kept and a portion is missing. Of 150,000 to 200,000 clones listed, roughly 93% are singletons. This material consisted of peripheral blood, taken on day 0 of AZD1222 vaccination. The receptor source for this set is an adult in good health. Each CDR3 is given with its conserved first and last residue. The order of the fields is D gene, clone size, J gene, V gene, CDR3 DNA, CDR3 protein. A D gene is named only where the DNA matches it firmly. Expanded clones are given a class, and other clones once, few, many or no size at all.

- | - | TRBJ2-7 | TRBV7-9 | TGTGCCAGCAGCTCCGGCCGGGGCTCGCCATACGAGCAGTACTTC | CASSSGRGSPYEQYF
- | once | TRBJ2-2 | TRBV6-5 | TGTGCCAGCAGTCCCCCGGGCAGAGCCGCCGGGGAGCTGTTTTTT | CASSPPGRAAGELFF
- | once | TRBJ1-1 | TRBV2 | TGTGCCACGACAGGTTGGAGGAGCACTGAAGCTTTCTTT | CATTGWRSTEAFF
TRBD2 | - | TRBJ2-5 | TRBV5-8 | TGTGCCAGCAGACAGGGACTAGCGGGAGGGGAGACCCAGTACTTC | CASRQGLAGGETQYF
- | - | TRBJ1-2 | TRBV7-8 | TGTGCCAGCAGCCCCCAGTCACTTCGTGACAGTGGCTATGGCTACACCTTC | CASSPQSLRDSGYGYTF
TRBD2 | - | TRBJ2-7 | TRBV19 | TGTGCCAGTAGTCCGCGGGGGACCCCCTCCTCTCAAACATTC | CASSPRGTPSSQTF
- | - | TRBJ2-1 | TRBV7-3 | TGTGCCAGCAGCTTAATGAGGGGGAATGAGCAGTTCTTC | CASSLMRGNEQFF
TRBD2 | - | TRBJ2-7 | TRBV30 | TGTGCCTGGAGTGTAGGCAGCGGGAGGGCCTACGAGCAGTACTTC | CAWSVGSGRAYEQYF
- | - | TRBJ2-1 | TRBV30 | TGTGCCTATGAGAGGGTTCCGGGGTGGATGGATGAGCAGTTCTTC | CAYERVPGWMDEQFF
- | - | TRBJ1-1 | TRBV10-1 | TGCGCCAGCAGTGGGGGCACTGAAGCTTTCTTT | CASSGGTEAFF
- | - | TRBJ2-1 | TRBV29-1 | TGCAGCGTTGACGGTGGAGGGAGGAATGAGCAGTTCTTC | CSVDGGGRNEQFF
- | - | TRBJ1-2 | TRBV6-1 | TGTGCCAGCTGTGACGTTAACTATGGCTACACCTTC | CASCDVNYGYTF
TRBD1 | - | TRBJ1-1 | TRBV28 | TGTGCCAGCAGCTTACCGGGACAGGGATCGGGTGAAGCTTTCTTT | CASSLPGQGSGEAFF
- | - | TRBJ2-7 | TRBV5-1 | TGCGCCAGCAGCTTGGTGGCAGGGGAGACCTACGAGCAGTACTTC | CASSLVAGETYEQYF
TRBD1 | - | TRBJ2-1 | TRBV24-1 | TGTGCCACCAGTGACCCATCCGGGACAGGCGGATACAATGAGCAGTTCTTC | CATSDPSGTGGYNEQFF
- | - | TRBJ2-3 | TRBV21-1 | TGTGCCAGCAGCAAAGCGCTTTTAGTCTGCACAGATACGCAGTATTTT | CASSKALLVCTDTQYF
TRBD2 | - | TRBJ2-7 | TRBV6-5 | TGTGCCAGCAATCCCCTAGCGGGCGTCACCTACGAGCAGTACTTC | CASNPLAGVTYEQYF
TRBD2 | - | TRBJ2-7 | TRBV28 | TGTGCCAGCAGTTTCAGCGGGAGCTCCTACGAGCAGTACTTC | CASSFSGSSYEQYF
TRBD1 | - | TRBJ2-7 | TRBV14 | TGTGCCAGCAGCCTTCGGGGACAGAGCTCCTACGAGCAGTACTTC | CASSLRGQSSYEQYF
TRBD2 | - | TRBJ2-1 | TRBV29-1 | TGCAGCGCTGAAGGACTAGCGGGAGACCGCTCCTACAATGAGCAGTTCTTC | CSAEGLAGDRSYNEQFF